These 23 T cell receptor beta chains originate from one sample sequenced in a study of T cell responses to AZD1222 COVID-19 vaccine. Assay: immunoSEQ multiplex PCR; the TCRdb copy retains only in-frame clones and omits some. The table records some 150,000 clones, approximately 87% of them present only once. The specimen was peripheral blood, collected 28 days after the second AZD1222 dose. These receptors came from an adult who received the AZD1222 COVID-19 vaccine.

The chain uses TRBV28 and TRBJ1-1, with D tentatively TRBD1 (5 bases). The V gene lost 6 bases and the J gene lost 2 bases, with 13 bases spanning the gap. Germline CDR1 MDHEN, CDR2 SYDVKM. This CDR3 comprises 14 residues. The CDR3 loop is CASREGTGNTEAFF. Here the CDR3 DNA reads TGTGCCAGCAGGGAGGGTACAGGAAACACTGAAGCTTTCTTT.

This chain joins TRBV9 and TRBJ1-1; a possible D gene is TRBD1 (5 bases). Trimming left V 0 bases short and J 3 bases short, with 18 bases between. The CDR3 spans 17 residues. Per germline, CDR1 SGDLS and CDR2 YYNGEE. The CDR3 sequence is CASSVAIQERGDTEAFF. CDR3 DNA: TGTGCCAGCAGCGTAGCTATCCAGGAACGGGGGGACACTGAAGCTTTCTTT.

J is TRBJ1-1 and V is TRBV19; perhaps TRBD1 as D (5 bases). Deletions cut 5 bases from V and 0 bases from J, with 13 bases between. Germline assignment: CDR1 LNHDA and CDR2 SQIVND (reference sequence). This CDR3 contains 15 residues. The CDR3, as DNA: TGTGCCAGTAGTTGGGGGATAGGTTTGAACACTGAAGCTTTCTTT. Translation gives CASSWGIGLNTEAFF.

This clone occurred once. J is TRBJ2-1 and V is TRBV5-1; D might be TRBD1 or TRBD2, each matching 5 bases. V was trimmed by 4 bases and J by 11 bases, leaving 13 bases between them. Germline loops: CDR1 SGHRS, CDR2 YFSETQ. The CDR3 spans 12 residues. The CDR3, as DNA: TGCGCCAGCAGCGCCCCCAGGGACCAGCAGTTCTTC. Translated, it gives CASSAPRDQQFF.

This clone has just one count. This rearrangement joins TRBV28 to TRBJ2-7; TRBD1 might be the D (5 bases). Germline values: CDR1 MDHEN, CDR2 SYDVKM. The CDR3 has 13 residues. Trimming pared 5 bases from V and 5 bases from J, leaving 13 bases between. The CDR3 sequence: CASSLPGWDEQYF. As DNA, the CDR3 is TGTGCCAGCAGTCTGCCAGGGTGGGACGAGCAGTACTTC.

This clone was observed once. The chain is built from TRBV19 and TRBJ1-1; no reliable D call. Germline V gives CDR1 LNHDA, CDR2 SQIVND (reference sequence). With 7 bases removed from V and 1 base from J, the gap between germline ends came to 13 bases. The CDR3 totals 14 residues. Written as DNA, the CDR3 is TGTGCCAGTACCACTCATGCAGGGAACACTGAAGCTTTCTTT. Its translation is CASTTHAGNTEAFF.

The chain links TRBV10-3 to TRBJ1-2; D is possibly TRBD1 (5 bases). Per germline, CDR1 ENHRY and CDR2 SYGVKD. The CDR3 spans 12 residues. Trimming left V 6 bases short and J 8 bases short, with 13 bases between. CDR3 sequence: CAIRGTLGGYTF. For the CDR3, the DNA is TGTGCCATCAGAGGGACCCTAGGAGGCTACACCTTC.

This clone appeared once. V and J are TRBV12-2 and TRBJ2-4; the D call TRBD2 from the table was never checked on the DNA. TRBV12-2 is a listed pseudogene. This CDR3 has 18 amino acids. CDR3: CASRLDLDRGTDENIQYF. DNA of the CDR3: TGTGCAAGTCGCTTAGACCTAGATCGGGGGACGGACGAAAACATTCAGTACTTC.

V usage is TRBV3-1 (or the pseudogene TRBV3-2) and J usage is TRBJ1-4; D gene unclear. V was cut by 0 bases and J by 13 bases, with 15 bases left in between. The germline gives CDR1 LGHDT, CDR2 YNNKEL (reference sequence). This CDR3 has 14 residues. CDR3 amino acids: CASSQDSGSRGLFF. DNA for the CDR3: TGTGCCAGCAGCCAAGATTCTGGCAGCCGGGGACTGTTTTTT.

V is TRBV28 and J is TRBJ2-3, with D uncertain. V was shortened by 9 bases and J by 4 bases, with 11 bases between the two germline ends. This CDR3 contains 12 residues. Germline CDR1 and CDR2: MDHEN and SYDVKM. CDR3 DNA sequence: TGTGCCAGTTTGTCGCACGCAGATACGCAGTATTTT. Translating it yields CASLSHADTQYF.

The V and J genes are TRBV6-2 or TRBV6-3 and TRBJ1-5; D uncertain. Trimming left V 6 bases short and J 0 bases short, with 18 bases between. This CDR3 region has 17 residues. Germline V gene data show CDR1 as MNHEY and CDR2 as SVGEGT. The CDR3 region is CASSPRSPTDSNQPQHF. The CDR3 nucleotides are TGTGCCAGCAGCCCCCGAAGCCCCACAGATAGCAATCAGCCCCAGCATTTT.

The rearrangement joins TRBV7-9 to TRBJ1-6; no clear D gene. CDR1 SEHNR and CDR2 FQNEAQ come from the germline V gene (reference sequence). Between the trimmed V and J ends, which lost 7 bases and 5 bases, there was a span of 12 bases. This CDR3 comprises 14 residues. CDR3 nucleotide sequence: TGTGCCAGCACCACCGAGGGAGATAATTCACCCCTCCACTTT. This codes for CASTTEGDNSPLHF.

The V and J genes are TRBV24-1 and TRBJ2-3; D gene uncertain. The CDR3 runs to 15 residues. Between the trimmed V and J ends, which lost 5 bases and 4 bases, there was a span of 15 bases. The germline CDR1 and CDR2 sequences are KGHDR and SFDVKD. CDR3 DNA sequence: TGTGCCACCAGTGCTCGGAGCAATAGGGCAGATACGCAGTATTTT. Protein product: CATSARSNRADTQYF.

The V call is TRBV6-2 or TRBV6-3, the J call TRBJ2-1, with TRBD2 matching over 8 bases. The CDR3 sequence is 16 residues long. After removal of 5 bases from V and 8 bases from J, the junction contained 14 bases not matched to a gene. The germline V gene encodes CDR1 MNHEY and CDR2 SVGEGT. This CDR3 is CASSQIGSGSLYEQFF. The CDR3, as DNA: TGTGCCAGCAGTCAGATAGGGAGCGGGAGTTTGTATGAGCAGTTCTTC.

The chain has TRBV5-1 and TRBJ2-1; D is perhaps TRBD1 or TRBD2 (7 bases each). The CDR3 contains 17 residues. Germline assignment: CDR1 SGHRS and CDR2 YFSETQ. V dropped 4 bases and J dropped 6 bases, with 23 bases sitting between them. CDR3 protein: CASSPQGGTREGNEQFF. As DNA, the CDR3 is TGCGCCAGCAGCCCTCAGGGGGGGACGCGGGAAGGCAATGAGCAGTTCTTC.

This sequence joins TRBV19 and TRBJ1-2, with TRBD1 identical over 7 bases. This CDR3 contains 14 residues. CDR1 and CDR2 (germline): LNHDA, SQIVND (reference sequence). J lost 4 bases, V lost 7 bases, and 9 bases had no gene match. DNA of the CDR3: TGTGCCAGTAACCGACAGGGTTCAGGCTATGGCTACACCTTC. Its protein is CASNRQGSGYGYTF.

The chain couples TRBV9 to TRBJ2-1, with D perhaps TRBD2 (6 bases). Germline V CDR1 and CDR2: SGDLS, YYNGEE. There are 16 residues in the CDR3. The germline V and J ends were trimmed by 0 bases and 6 bases, with 16 bases remaining between them. CDR3 residues: CASSVGGVGTSNEQFF. The DNA for the CDR3 is TGTGCCAGCAGCGTAGGCGGGGTTGGGACTTCCAATGAGCAGTTCTTC. The full variable domain, in which reference TRBV9 and TRBJ2-1 provide the parts outside the CDR3, is DSGVTQTPKHLITATGQRVTLRCSPRSGDLSVYWYQQSLDQGLQFLIQYYNGEERAKGNILERFSAQQFPDLHSELNLSSLELGDSALYFCASSVGGVGTSNEQFFGPGTRLTVL.

The CDR3 here is CASSPRTYNEQFF. The DNA for the CDR3 is TGTGCCAGCAGTCCCAGGACCTACAATGAGCAGTTCTTC. The rearrangement uses TRBV12-3 or TRBV12-4 and TRBJ2-1, with no clear D. The CDR3 spans 13 residues. V shed 5 bases and J shed 2 bases, with 7 bases lying between them.

J is TRBJ1-2 and V is TRBV29-1; 9 bases agree with TRBD1. The CDR3 loop spans 16 amino acids. Losses at the gene ends were 6 bases for V and 8 bases for J; bases not matched to a gene: 19. Germline V CDR1 and CDR2: SQVTM, ANQGSEA. In nucleotides, the CDR3 is TGCAGCGTGAAAAAACGGGGGACAGGGTCTAGTGAGGGCTACACCTTC. Protein sequence: CSVKKRGTGSSEGYTF. Looking up the rest from reference TRBV29-1 and TRBJ1-2 gives the full variable domain: SAVISQKPSRDICQRGTSLTIQCQVDSQVTMMFWYRQQPGQSLTLIATANQGSEATYESGFVIDKFPISRPNLTFSTLTVSNMSPEDSSIYLCSVKKRGTGSSEGYTFGSGTRLTVV.

This chain joins TRBV9 and TRBJ1-4; weak D call: TRBD1 (5 bases). CDR1 and CDR2 (germline): SGDLS, YYNGEE. Trimming left V 5 bases short and J 11 bases short, with 13 bases between. The CDR3 has 12 amino acids. CDR3 bases: TGTGCCAGCAGGGCTGCGCGGGGGAAACTGTTTTTT. Protein: CASRAARGKLFF.

A single count supports this clone. The chain has TRBV9 and TRBJ2-7; D not certain. Per the germline V gene, CDR1 is SGDLS and CDR2 is YYNGEE. Trimming took off 3 bases at V and 0 bases at J, with 10 bases between the two ends. This CDR3 contains 14 residues. The CDR3 spells CASSADPISYEQYF. The DNA of the CDR3 is TGTGCCAGCAGCGCCGACCCAATCTCCTACGAGCAGTACTTC.

V is TRBV7-8 and J is TRBJ2-7, with a possible D match to TRBD1 (6 bases). This CDR3 spans 13 amino acids. V was clipped by 3 bases and J by 1 base, with 7 bases between them. Germline V lookup: CDR1 SGHVS, CDR2 FQNEAQ. The CDR3 bases are TGTGCCAGCAGCTTGGACAGATCCTACGAGCAGTACTTC. Residues: CASSLDRSYEQYF. The complete variable domain, with remaining parts taken from reference TRBV7-8 and TRBJ2-7, reads GAGVSQSPRYKVAKRGQDVALRCDPISGHVSLFWYQQALGQGPEFLTYFQNEAQLDKSGLPSDRFFAERPEGSVSTLKIQRTQQEDSAVYLCASSLDRSYEQYFGPGTRLTVT.

The CDR3 bases are TGTGCCACCAGTGCCGCCGGCCCAGCCCAAGAGACCCAGTACTTC. Translating it yields CATSAAGPAQETQYF. The chain is built from TRBV24-1 and TRBJ2-5; D unclear. The CDR3 covers 15 residues. V was trimmed by 5 bases and J by 1 base, leaving 13 bases between them. Germline values: CDR1 KGHDR, CDR2 SFDVKD.